Here is one T cell receptor beta chain with its context. The CDR3 is 14 amino acids. V gave up 2 bases and J gave up 0 bases, with 9 bases separating them. The V gene's germline CDR1 is SGHDT and CDR2 YYEEEE. This specimen belongs to a study of technical replicates of blood from several donors. This table comes from immunoSEQ multiplex PCR, and its TCRdb copy is limited to in-frame clones, with some not included. Altogether about 59,000 clones are present, around 97% being singletons, with the ten largest covering approximately 0.18%. Sequenced material: T cells isolated from PBMCs. This sequence joins TRBV5-6 and TRBJ2-7; D is possibly TRBD1 (5 bases). The sequence was obtained from a human donor in good health. The CDR3 spells CASSLKGFSYEQYF. The CDR3 DNA is TGTGCCAGCAGCTTAAAGGGGTTCTCCTACGAGCAGTACTTC.